This T cell receptor (beta chain) was recorded in a study of blood T cell repertoires in COVID-19. Some clones are missing from TCRdb's copy, which holds only in-frame ones; the method was immunoSEQ multiplex PCR. The table records a few hundred thousand clones, around 87% of them present only once. The sample comprised peripheral blood. This TCR derives from a woman aged 60 to 75 with COVID-19, enrolled during active disease.

The CDR3 DNA reads as TGCGCCAGCAGCCCCGGACAGGGGGCTCAGAACACTGAAGCTTTCTTT. It codes for CASSPGQGAQNTEAFF. The chain has TRBV5-1 and TRBJ1-1; 11 bases are shared with TRBD1. Unmatched junction bases numbered 6, after V lost 4 bases and J lost 1 base. Germline V gives CDR1 SGHRS, CDR2 YFSETQ. This CDR3 spans 16 amino acids.